This T cell receptor (beta chain) was captured in a study of blood T cells in healthy people across ages (dated by TCRdb to the mid-2010s). About the full investigation: Template switching captured roughly one uniquely barcoded TCR beta cDNA molecule per two T cells in model experiments. For two donors (one aged 18 to 29 and one aged 80 or older), the study analyzed two additional independent replicas of 1 million unique cDNA reads from the same blood draw. Donors of different ages were randomly distributed across sequencing lanes to avoid experimental bias. Using deep sequencing normalized with unique cDNA molecular identifiers, the study measured how TCR beta repertoire diversity changes with age. The donors were divided into four age groups: young (average roughly 15 years), middle-aged (roughly 40), aged (approximately 62) and long-lived (around 87). General study outcomes and caveats: The CMV infection status of donors was not known, potentially confounding age-related changes in expanded clonotypes. Since profiling was done on bulk unsorted PBMCs, naive and antigen-experienced compartments could not be conclusively compared. Compared with the aged group, the long-lived group had more naive CD4+ T cells, fewer expanded clones and increased TCR diversity, suggesting age selection. Observed TCR beta diversity per million T cells fell roughly linearly with age, and a significant reduction was already apparent by age roughly 40. Total diversity estimates from one million sequenced T cells were considered lower bounds and underestimates. There was a strong correlation between observed TCR beta diversity and the percentage of naive T cells measured by flow cytometry.

As concerns this clonotype: Its recognized antigen is unknown. Per-base quality was not reported, and no clone a single base away is much larger than it.

Systemically healthy Caucasian individuals from Russia, 39 in total and aged about 6 to 90 years, were included as donors. Around 9.7 milliliters of peripheral blood were collected from each donor into EDTA-treated Vacutainer tubes. Ficoll-Paque density-gradient centrifugation was used to isolate PBMCs, with at least 7 million obtained per sample. Trizol reagent was used to extract total RNA from the PBMCs, yielding at least 5.5 micrograms per sample. For every donor, flow cytometry on a PBMC aliquot measured the percentage of naive CD45RAhigh/CD27high T cells. The trim is 4 bases for V and 2 bases for J, with a gap of 3 bases between the germline ends. The CDR3, from cysteine to phenylalanine, totals 13 residues. Only the CDR3 part of the read is kept: 39 bases, read in frame from the first base. Library prep was done by 5' RACE. The sequencer was an Illumina HiSeq 2500. The second PCR ran for about 6 to 12 cycles and used a J-beta primer mix along with a sample-barcoded 5' primer. Each TCR beta cDNA molecule received a unique molecular identifier from a template-switch 5' adaptor carrying 12 random nucleotides. At least 2.5 million CDR3-containing paired-end reads were obtained from each sample. First-strand cDNA synthesis was performed from all RNA using the Mint cDNA synthesis kit, with priming by a TRBC-specific oligonucleotide. After uracil-DNA glycosylase treatment, a first 18-cycle PCR used universal primers M1SS and BC2_uni_R on all cDNA. Regarding the original processing steps: Each sample was normalized by randomly selecting 1 million high-quality reads, each carrying a distinct molecular identifier. Reads sharing molecular identifiers were discarded rather than binned into consensus sequences. CDR3 identification, clonotype clustering and error correction used MiTCR with a Q25 quality threshold and the strictest error-elimination algorithm. A nonparametric unseen species model using Euler transformation provided a lower-bound estimate of total TCR beta diversity. TCRdb reran the public reads through fastp at Q25 and MiXCR, keeping productive beta chains. Every distinct CDR3 protein forms one entry, paired with its most common genes and DNA. TCRdb's processing, not the authors' own work, is the source of the V and J calls. For this sample there are 600,000 to 650,000 distinct CDR3 sequences; about 54% appear just once. The top ten clones comprise over 30% of the sample.

The rearranged chain carries TRBV12-3 or TRBV12-4 and TRBJ2-6, with the D gene call left open. The sample comprised blood. This receptor was taken from a man in his sixties in good health. The CDR3 is CASSSAGANVLTF. The DNA sequence reads TGTGCCAGCAGTTCGGCTGGGGCCAACGTCCTGACTTTC.